This T cell receptor (beta chain) was recovered during a study of radiotherapy plus CTLA-4 blockade in lung cancer. Study context: Disease control was seen in approximately 29% of patients, objective responses in 18%.

Overall study findings and caveats: Together with interferon-beta, which increased in serum after radiation, early dynamic changes in blood T cell clones were reportedly the best predictors of response. Among blood TCR repertoires after radiotherapy plus ipilimumab, tumor-derived clones expanded.

Notes on this clone: Its matching antigen is unknown.

The protocol was immunoSEQ multiplex PCR, while the TCRdb copy is restricted to in-frame clones and leaves out a portion. This sample carries about 95,000 clones, more than 75% of them seen once, and the ten largest clones take approximately 3.4%. The CDR3 covers 13 residues. Germline CDR1 and CDR2: SGHNT and YENEEA. V lost 0 bases and J lost 0, with 3 bases in between. The receptor's source is a human donor with non-small cell lung cancer who had a partial response to radiotherapy plus ipilimumab. Sequenced material: peripheral blood, taken from a patient treated with radiotherapy plus ipilimumab. V gene TRBV11-3 combines with J gene TRBJ2-7, with D hard to call. DNA for the CDR3: TGTGCCAGCAGCTTAGAGGCCTCCTACGAGCAGTACTTC. Protein sequence: CASSLEASYEQYF.